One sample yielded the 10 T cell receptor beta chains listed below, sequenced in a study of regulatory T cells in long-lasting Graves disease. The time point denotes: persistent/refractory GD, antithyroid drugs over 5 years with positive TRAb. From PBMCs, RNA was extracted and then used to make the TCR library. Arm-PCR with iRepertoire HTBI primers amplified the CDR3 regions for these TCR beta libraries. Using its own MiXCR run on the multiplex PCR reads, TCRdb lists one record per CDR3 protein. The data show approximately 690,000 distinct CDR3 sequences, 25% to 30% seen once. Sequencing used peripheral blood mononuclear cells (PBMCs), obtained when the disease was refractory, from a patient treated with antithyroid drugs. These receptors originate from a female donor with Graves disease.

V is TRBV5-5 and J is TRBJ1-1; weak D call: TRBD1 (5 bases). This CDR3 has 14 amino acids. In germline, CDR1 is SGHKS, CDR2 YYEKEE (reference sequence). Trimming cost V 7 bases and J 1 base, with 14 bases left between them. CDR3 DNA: TGTGCCAGCCGCCTTGGCAGGGCGAACACTGAAGCTTTCTTT. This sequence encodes CASRLGRANTEAFF.

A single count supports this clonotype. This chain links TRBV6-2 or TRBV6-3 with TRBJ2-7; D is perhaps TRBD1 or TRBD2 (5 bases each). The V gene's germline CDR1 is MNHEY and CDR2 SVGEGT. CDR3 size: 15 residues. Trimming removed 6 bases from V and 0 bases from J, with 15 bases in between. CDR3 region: CASSSGRTSSYEQYF. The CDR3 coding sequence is TGTGCCAGCAGCTCGGGACGGACGAGCTCCTACGAGCAGTACTTC.

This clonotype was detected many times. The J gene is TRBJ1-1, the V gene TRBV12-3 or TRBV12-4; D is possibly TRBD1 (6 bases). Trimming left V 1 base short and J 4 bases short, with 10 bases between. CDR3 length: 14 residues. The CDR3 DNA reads TGTGCCAGCAGTTTAGGGGGGCTGGTCACTGAAGCTTTCTTT. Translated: CASSLGGLVTEAFF.

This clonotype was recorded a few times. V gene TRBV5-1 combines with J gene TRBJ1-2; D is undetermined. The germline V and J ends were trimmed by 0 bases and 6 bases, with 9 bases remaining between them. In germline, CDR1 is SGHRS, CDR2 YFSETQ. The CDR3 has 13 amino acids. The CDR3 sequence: CASSLGRRDGYTF. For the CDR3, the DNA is TGCGCCAGCAGCTTGGGGCGGCGGGATGGCTACACCTTC.

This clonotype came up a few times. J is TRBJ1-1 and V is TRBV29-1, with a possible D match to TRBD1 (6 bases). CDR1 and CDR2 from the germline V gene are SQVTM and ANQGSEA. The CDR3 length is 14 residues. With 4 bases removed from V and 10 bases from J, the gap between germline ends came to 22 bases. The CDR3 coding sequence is TGCAGCGTTGTTGACGGGACTCCAAGGGGGGGAGCTTTCTTT. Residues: CSVVDGTPRGGAFF.

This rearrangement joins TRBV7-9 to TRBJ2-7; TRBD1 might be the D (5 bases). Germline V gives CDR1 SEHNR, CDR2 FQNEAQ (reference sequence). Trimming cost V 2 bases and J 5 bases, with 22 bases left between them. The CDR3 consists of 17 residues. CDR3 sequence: CASSLSPFGSGYHEQYF. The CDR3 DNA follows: TGTGCCAGCAGCTTAAGTCCCTTTGGGTCAGGGTACCACGAGCAGTACTTC.

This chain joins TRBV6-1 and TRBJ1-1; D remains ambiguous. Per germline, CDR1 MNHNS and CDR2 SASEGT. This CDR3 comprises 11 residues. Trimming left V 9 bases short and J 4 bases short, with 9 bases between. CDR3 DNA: TGTGCCAGTGGACGGAGCACTGAAGCTTTCTTT. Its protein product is CASGRSTEAFF.

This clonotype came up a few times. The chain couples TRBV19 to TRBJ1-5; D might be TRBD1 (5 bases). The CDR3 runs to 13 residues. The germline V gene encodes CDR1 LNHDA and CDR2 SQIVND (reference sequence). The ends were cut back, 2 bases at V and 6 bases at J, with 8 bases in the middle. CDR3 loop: CASSIKGFQPQHF. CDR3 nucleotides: TGTGCCAGTAGTATAAAGGGGTTTCAGCCCCAGCATTTT.

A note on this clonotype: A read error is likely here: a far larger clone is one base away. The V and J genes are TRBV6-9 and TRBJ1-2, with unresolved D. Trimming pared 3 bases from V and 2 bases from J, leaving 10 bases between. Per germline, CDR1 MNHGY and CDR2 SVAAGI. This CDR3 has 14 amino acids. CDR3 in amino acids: CASSYGIRNYGYTF. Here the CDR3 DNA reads TGTGCCAGCAGTTACGGGATTAGGAACTATGGCTACACCTTC.

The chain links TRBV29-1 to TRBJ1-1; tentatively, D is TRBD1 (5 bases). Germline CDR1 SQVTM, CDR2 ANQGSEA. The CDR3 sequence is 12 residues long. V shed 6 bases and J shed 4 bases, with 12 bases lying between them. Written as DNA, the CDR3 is TGCAGCGTCAGGGTAGCTGTCACTGAAGCTTTCTTT. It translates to CSVRVAVTEAFF.